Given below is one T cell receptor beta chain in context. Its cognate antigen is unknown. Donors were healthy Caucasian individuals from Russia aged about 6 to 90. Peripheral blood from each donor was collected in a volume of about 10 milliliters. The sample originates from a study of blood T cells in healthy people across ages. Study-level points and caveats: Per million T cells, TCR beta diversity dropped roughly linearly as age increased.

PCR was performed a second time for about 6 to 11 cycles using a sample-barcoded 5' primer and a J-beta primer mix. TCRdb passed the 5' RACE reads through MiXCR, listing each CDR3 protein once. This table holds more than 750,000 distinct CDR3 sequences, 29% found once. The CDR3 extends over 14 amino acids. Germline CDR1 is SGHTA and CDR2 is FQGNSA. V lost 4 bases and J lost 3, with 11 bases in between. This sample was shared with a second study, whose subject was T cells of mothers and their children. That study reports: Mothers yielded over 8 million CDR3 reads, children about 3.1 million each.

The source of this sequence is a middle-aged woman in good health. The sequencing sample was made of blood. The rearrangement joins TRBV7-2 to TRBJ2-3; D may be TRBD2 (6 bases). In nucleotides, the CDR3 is TGTGCCAGCAGCTCTCGACTAGTAACAGATACGCAGTATTTT. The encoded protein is CASSSRLVTDTQYF.